The rows below give T cell receptor beta chains drawn from one sample of a study of blood T cell repertoires in COVID-19. Clones were read by immunoSEQ multiplex PCR, and TCRdb kept only the in-frame ones, dropping some. The sample has 300,000 to 500,000 clones, around 90% seen once. The material sequenced was PBMCs or T cells enriched from blood (not recorded which). The source is a woman aged 35 to 49 with acute COVID-19. Each CDR3 is given with its conserved first and last residue. D genes are given only for firm matches. Expanded clones are given a class, and other clones once, few, many or no size at all.

cdr3_nt cdr3_aa v_call d_call j_call clone_size
TGTGCCAGCAGAAGGGACAGGGAGGAAAAACTGTTTTTT CASRRDREEKLFF TRBV2 TRBD1 TRBJ1-4 NA
TGTGCCAGCAGTTACTCGCCAGGACAGGGCCCCTACGAGCAGTACTTC CASSYSPGQGPYEQYF TRBV6-5 TRBD1 TRBJ2-7 NA
TGCGCCAGCAGGCGTCCGGGGACCTACAATGAGCAGTTCTTC CASRRPGTYNEQFF TRBV5-1 NA TRBJ2-1 NA
TGTGCCAGCAGTGAAGAACTGCAAGAGACCCAGTACTTC CASSEELQETQYF TRBV25-1 NA TRBJ2-5 NA
TGTGCCAGCTCGCACCCAGCAACTAATGAAAAACTGTTTTTT CASSHPATNEKLFF TRBV2 NA TRBJ1-4 NA
TGTGCCAGCAGCTCTGGCGGGGGGTACCAAGAGACCCAGTACTTC CASSSGGGYQETQYF TRBV7-9 TRBD2 TRBJ2-5 once
TGTGCCAGCTCTGCGACAGGGGGCAACACTGAAGCTTTCTTT CASSATGGNTEAFF TRBV18 TRBD1 TRBJ1-1 NA
TGCGCCAGCAGCTCCAGGGGCGCGGGCTATGGCTACACCTTC CASSSRGAGYGYTF TRBV4-1 NA TRBJ1-2 NA
TGCAGCGCCCTGGGACTTCAAGAGACCCAGTACTTC CSALGLQETQYF TRBV29-1 NA TRBJ2-5 NA
TGCAGCGCCGCGGGTTGGGCAAACACTGAAGCTTTCTTT CSAAGWANTEAFF TRBV29-1 NA TRBJ1-1 NA
TGTGCCATCAGTGATGGCCAAAACACGAACACTGAAGCTTTCTTT CAISDGQNTNTEAFF TRBV10-3 NA TRBJ1-1 NA
TGTGCCAGCTCACCCGCGGGGGTGGGGGGCACTGAAGCTTTCTTT CASSPAGVGGTEAFF TRBV18 NA TRBJ1-1 NA
TGTGCCAGCAGCCGGGGGAGCGGCTCCTACGAGCAGTACTTC CASSRGSGSYEQYF TRBV5-6 NA TRBJ2-7 NA
TGTGCCAGCAGGATCCTGACAGGGTGGAGCGGCTACACCTTC CASRILTGWSGYTF TRBV2 TRBD1 TRBJ1-2 few
TGTGCCACCCATCCGGGACAGGGCACAGATACGCAGTATTTT CATHPGQGTDTQYF TRBV27 TRBD1 TRBJ2-3 once